This paragraph covers one TCR beta chain sequence. In the authors' methods: Estimated nucleated cell counts came from reference gene primer amplification. This table comes from immunoSEQ multiplex PCR, and its TCRdb copy is limited to in-frame clones, with some not included. V, J and clone size are those of that table, while D and trimming were read from the DNA. The sample includes around 370,000 clones, about 88% of them seen just once. Across under 25 US areas, participants ranged in age from about 18 to 100 years. Categorization into cohorts depended on clinical history that participants reported. Recovery among Cohort 3 donors was established by two negative PCRs, clearance, or symptom resolution. The data were obtained in a study of blood T cell repertoires in COVID-19. The CDR3 is 16 residues long. V lost 2 bases, J lost 3 bases, and 8 bases stayed unmatched. Per germline, CDR1 MNHEY and CDR2 SVGEGT.

The rearrangement joins TRBV6-2 or TRBV6-3 to TRBJ1-1; 8 bases fit TRBD1. This receptor was taken from a woman younger than 35 who had recovered from COVID-19. Sequencing was performed on PBMCs or T cells enriched from blood (not recorded which). The CDR3 region has the DNA TGTGCCAGCAGTTACCCGAAGACAGGGGTGGACACTGAAGCTTTCTTT. This sequence encodes CASSYPKTGVDTEAFF.